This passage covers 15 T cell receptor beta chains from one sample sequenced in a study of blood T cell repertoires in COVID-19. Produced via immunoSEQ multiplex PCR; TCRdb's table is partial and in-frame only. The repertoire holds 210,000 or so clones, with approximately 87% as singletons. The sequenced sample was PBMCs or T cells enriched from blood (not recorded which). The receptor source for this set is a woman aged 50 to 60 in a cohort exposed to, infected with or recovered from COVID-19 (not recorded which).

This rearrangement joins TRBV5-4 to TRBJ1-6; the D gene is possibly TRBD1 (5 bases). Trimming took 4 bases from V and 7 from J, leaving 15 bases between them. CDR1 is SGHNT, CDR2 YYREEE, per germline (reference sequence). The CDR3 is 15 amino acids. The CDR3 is CASSLSGRDNSPLHF. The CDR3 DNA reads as TGTGCCAGCAGCCTCAGTGGGAGGGACAATTCACCCCTCCACTTT.

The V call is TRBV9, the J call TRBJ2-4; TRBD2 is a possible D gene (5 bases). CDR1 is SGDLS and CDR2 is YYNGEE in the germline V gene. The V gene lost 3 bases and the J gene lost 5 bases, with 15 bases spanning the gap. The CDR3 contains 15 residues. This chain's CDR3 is CASSARPGWENIQYF. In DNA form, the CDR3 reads TGTGCCAGCAGCGCCCGCCCGGGGTGGGAAAACATTCAGTACTTC. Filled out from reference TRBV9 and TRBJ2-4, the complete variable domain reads DSGVTQTPKHLITATGQRVTLRCSPRSGDLSVYWYQQSLDQGLQFLIQYYNGEERAKGNILERFSAQQFPDLHSELNLSSLELGDSALYFCASSARPGWENIQYFGAGTRLSVL.

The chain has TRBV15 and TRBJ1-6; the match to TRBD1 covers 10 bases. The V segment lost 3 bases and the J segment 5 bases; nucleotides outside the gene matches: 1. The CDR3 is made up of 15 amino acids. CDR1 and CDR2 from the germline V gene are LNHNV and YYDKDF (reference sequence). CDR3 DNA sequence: TGTGCCACCAGCAGGGGGACAGGGGATAATTCACCCCTCCACTTT. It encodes CATSRGTGDNSPLHF.

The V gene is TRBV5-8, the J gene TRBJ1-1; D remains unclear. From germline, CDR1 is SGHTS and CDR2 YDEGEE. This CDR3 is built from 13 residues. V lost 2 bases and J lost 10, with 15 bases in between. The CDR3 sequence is CASSFSTGRGAFF. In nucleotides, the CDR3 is TGTGCCAGCAGCTTTTCGACCGGTCGGGGAGCTTTCTTT.

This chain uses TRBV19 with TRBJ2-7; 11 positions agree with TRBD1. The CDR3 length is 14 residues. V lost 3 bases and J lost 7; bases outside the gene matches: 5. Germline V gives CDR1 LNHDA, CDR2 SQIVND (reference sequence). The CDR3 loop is CASSMGQGVFEQYF. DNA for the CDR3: TGTGCCAGTAGTATGGGACAGGGGGTCTTTGAGCAGTACTTC.

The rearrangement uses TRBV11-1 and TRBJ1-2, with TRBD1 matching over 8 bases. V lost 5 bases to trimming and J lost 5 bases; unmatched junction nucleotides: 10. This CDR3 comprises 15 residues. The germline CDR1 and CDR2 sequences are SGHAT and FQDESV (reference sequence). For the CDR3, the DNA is TGTGCCAGCAGCCCCCGAGCAGGGGGCAGATATGGCTACACCTTC. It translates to CASSPRAGGRYGYTF.

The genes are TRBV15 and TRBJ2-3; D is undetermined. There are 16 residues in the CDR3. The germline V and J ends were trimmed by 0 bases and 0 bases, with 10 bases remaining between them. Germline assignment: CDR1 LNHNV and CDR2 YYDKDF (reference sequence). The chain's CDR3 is CATSRDPGSSTDTQYF. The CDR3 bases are TGTGCCACCAGCAGAGACCCGGGTAGTAGCACAGATACGCAGTATTTT.

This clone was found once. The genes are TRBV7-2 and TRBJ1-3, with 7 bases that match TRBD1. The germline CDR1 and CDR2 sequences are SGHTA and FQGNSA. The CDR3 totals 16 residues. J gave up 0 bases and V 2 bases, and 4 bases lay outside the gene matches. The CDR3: CASSLTWDSSGNTIYF. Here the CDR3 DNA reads TGTGCCAGCAGCTTAACATGGGACAGCTCTGGAAACACCATATATTTT.

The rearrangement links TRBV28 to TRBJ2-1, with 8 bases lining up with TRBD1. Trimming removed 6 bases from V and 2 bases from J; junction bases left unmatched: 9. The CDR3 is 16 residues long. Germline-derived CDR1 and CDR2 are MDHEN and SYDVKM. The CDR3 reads CASSYKDRAPYNEQFF. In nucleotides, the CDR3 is TGTGCCAGCAGCTACAAGGACAGGGCCCCCTACAATGAGCAGTTCTTC. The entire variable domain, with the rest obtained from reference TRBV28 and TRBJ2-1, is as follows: DVKVTQSSRYLVKRTGEKVFLECVQDMDHENMFWYRQDPGLGLRLIYFSYDVKMKEKGDIPEGYSVSREKKERFSLILESASTNQTSMYLCASSYKDRAPYNEQFFGPGTRLTVL.

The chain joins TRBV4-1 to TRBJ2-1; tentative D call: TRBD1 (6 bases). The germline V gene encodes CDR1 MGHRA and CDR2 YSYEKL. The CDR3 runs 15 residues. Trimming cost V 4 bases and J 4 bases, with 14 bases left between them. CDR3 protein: CASSRKQGPYNEQFF. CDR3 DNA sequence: TGCGCCAGCAGCCGCAAACAGGGTCCGTACAATGAGCAGTTCTTC.

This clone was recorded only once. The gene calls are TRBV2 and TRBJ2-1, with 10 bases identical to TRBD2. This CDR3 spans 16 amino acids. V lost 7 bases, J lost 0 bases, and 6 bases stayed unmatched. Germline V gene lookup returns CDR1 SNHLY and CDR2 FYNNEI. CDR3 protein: CASMKLAGSSYNEQFF. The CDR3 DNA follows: TGTGCCAGCATGAAACTAGCGGGGAGCTCCTACAATGAGCAGTTCTTC.

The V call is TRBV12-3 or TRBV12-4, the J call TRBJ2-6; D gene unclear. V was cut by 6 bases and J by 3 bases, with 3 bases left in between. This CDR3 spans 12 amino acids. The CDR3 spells CASSLGANVLTF. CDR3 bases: TGTGCCAGCAGCCTTGGGGCCAACGTCCTGACTTTC.

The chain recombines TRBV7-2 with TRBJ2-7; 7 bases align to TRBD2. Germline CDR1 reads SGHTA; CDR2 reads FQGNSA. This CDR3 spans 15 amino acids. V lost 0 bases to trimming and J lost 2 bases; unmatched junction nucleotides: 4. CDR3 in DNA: TGTGCCAGCAGCTTAGCGCGGGGGAGAGCCTACGAGCAGTACTTC. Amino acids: CASSLARGRAYEQYF. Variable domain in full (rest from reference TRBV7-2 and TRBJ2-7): GAGVSQSPSNKVTEKGKDVELRCDPISGHTALYWYRQSLGQGLEFLIYFQGNSAPDKSGLPSDRFSAERTGGSVSTLTIQRTQQEDSAVYLCASSLARGRAYEQYFGPGTRLTVT.

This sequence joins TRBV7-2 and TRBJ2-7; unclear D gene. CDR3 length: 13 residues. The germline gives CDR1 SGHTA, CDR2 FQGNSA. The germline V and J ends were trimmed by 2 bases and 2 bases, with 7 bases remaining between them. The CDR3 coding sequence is TGTGCCAGCAGCTTAACTCGAGCCTACGAGCAGTACTTC. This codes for CASSLTRAYEQYF.

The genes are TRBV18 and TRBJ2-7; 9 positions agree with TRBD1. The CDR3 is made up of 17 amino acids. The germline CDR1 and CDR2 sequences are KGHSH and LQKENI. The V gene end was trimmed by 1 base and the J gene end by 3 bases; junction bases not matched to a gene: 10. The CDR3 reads CASSPRTGGPQNYEQYF. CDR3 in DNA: TGTGCCAGCTCACCACGAACAGGGGGCCCCCAGAACTACGAGCAGTACTTC.